One and the same sample provided the 27 T cell receptor beta chains below, sequenced in a study of blood T cell repertoires in COVID-19. The protocol was immunoSEQ multiplex PCR, while the TCRdb copy is restricted to in-frame clones and leaves out a portion. Of around 260,000 clones in the sample, 70% to 90% were seen once. Material for sequencing was PBMCs or T cells enriched from blood (not recorded which). The origin of the receptors is a woman aged 25 to 39 who had recovered from COVID-19.

V usage is TRBV3-1 (or the pseudogene TRBV3-2) and J usage is TRBJ2-1; 7 nucleotides agree with TRBD2. The CDR3 consists of 15 residues. Trimming at V came to 1 base and at J to 5 bases, leaving 5 bases not matched to a gene. Germline-derived CDR1 and CDR2 are LGHDT and YNNKEL (reference sequence). The CDR3 loop reads CASSQVLTSNNEQFF. The CDR3 DNA sequence: TGTGCCAGCAGCCAAGTTCTGACTAGCAACAATGAGCAGTTCTTC.

This chain links TRBV7-6 with TRBJ1-1; D is possibly TRBD1 (5 bases). The V gene's germline CDR1 is SGHVS and CDR2 FNYEAQ. Between the trimmed V and J ends, which lost 1 base and 10 bases, there was a span of 19 bases. The CDR3 consists of 15 residues. The CDR3 loop reads CASSLVRDSVPPAFF. The CDR3 region has the DNA TGTGCCAGCAGCTTAGTTCGGGACTCGGTTCCACCAGCTTTCTTT.

Of note for this clone: Other DNA sequences in this specimen translate into the identical CDR3. J is TRBJ1-2 and V is TRBV28; 12 bases are a match to TRBD1. V lost 6 bases to trimming and J lost 3 bases; unmatched junction nucleotides: 5. CDR1 is MDHEN, CDR2 SYDVKM, per germline. The CDR3 length is 15 residues. The CDR3: CASSLGTGGDYGYTF. Written as DNA, the CDR3 is TGTGCCAGCAGCCTCGGGACAGGGGGCGACTATGGCTACACCTTC.

This clone was detected only a few times. CDR3 residues: CASSESGRGRGTEAFF. The CDR3 bases are TGTGCCAGCAGTGAATCGGGCAGGGGGAGAGGGACTGAAGCTTTCTTT. The V gene is TRBV25-1, the J gene TRBJ1-1; TRBD1 matches 7 bases. This CDR3 comprises 16 residues. V shed 1 base and J 5 bases; nucleotides not matched to a gene: 10. Per the germline V gene, CDR1 is MGHDK and CDR2 is SYGVNS.

The rearrangement uses TRBV7-9 and TRBJ2-7; TRBD1 agrees at 8 bases. CDR1 is SEHNR, CDR2 FQNEAQ, per germline (reference sequence). V trimming: 5 bases; J trimming: 5 bases; junction bases outside the gene matches: 8. The CDR3 is 14 amino acids. CDR3 sequence reads: CASSRRTGIHEQYF. The CDR3 bases are TGTGCCAGCAGCCGGCGGACAGGGATACACGAGCAGTACTTC.

This clone was seen only once. The genes are TRBV19 and TRBJ1-1; unclear D gene. Trimming cost V 4 bases and J 6 bases, with 15 bases left between them. The germline gives CDR1 LNHDA, CDR2 SQIVND (reference sequence). This CDR3 is 14 amino acids long. CDR3 amino acids: CASSSPRTVSEAFF. The CDR3 DNA is TGTGCCAGTAGTAGCCCCAGGACTGTTTCTGAAGCTTTCTTT.

The chain uses TRBV19 and TRBJ2-1; D unclear. Deletions cut 1 base from V and 9 bases from J, with 10 bases between. Germline lookup yields CDR1 LNHDA and CDR2 SQIVND (reference sequence). CDR3 length: 13 amino acids. DNA for the CDR3: TGTGCCAGTAGTATAGTCTCAGCGAGTGAGCAGTTCTTC. Amino acid sequence: CASSIVSASEQFF. The variable domain in full, completed from reference TRBV19 and TRBJ2-1, reads DGGITQSPKYLFRKEGQNVTLSCEQNLNHDAMYWYRQDPGQGLRLIYYSQIVNDFQKGDIAEGYSVSREKKESFPLTVTSAQKNPTAFYLCASSIVSASEQFFGPGTRLTVL.

This clone was detected a few times. The chain couples TRBV30 to TRBJ1-2; 7 positions match TRBD1. The CDR3 length is 12 residues. The V segment lost 5 bases and the J segment 4 bases; nucleotides outside the gene matches: 4. Germline V gives CDR1 GTSNPN, CDR2 SVGIG (reference sequence). The CDR3 coding sequence is TGTGCCTGGGGACAGGACACCTATGGCTACACCTTC. Its protein is CAWGQDTYGYTF.

The rearrangement links TRBV3-1 (or the pseudogene TRBV3-2) to TRBJ1-2; D unresolved. The germline V and J ends were trimmed by 0 bases and 6 bases, with 11 bases remaining between them. Germline-derived CDR1 and CDR2 are LGHDT and YNNKEL (reference sequence). The CDR3 spans 14 residues. The CDR3 protein is CASSQDIPQNGYTF. CDR3 DNA sequence: TGTGCCAGCAGCCAAGATATTCCTCAGAATGGCTACACCTTC.

This clone has just a few counts. This sequence joins TRBV19 and TRBJ1-6; TRBD1 aligns across 7 bases. Unmatched junction bases numbered 16, after V lost 7 bases and J lost 13 bases. Germline values: CDR1 LNHDA, CDR2 SQIVND (reference sequence). The CDR3 loop spans 15 amino acids. The CDR3 DNA reads as TGTGCCAGTACCCCCGCAGGACAGGACCATCGGCCCCTCCACTTT. Translating gives CASTPAGQDHRPLHF.

This clone was seen once. Its ends do not fully match the called genes, so a read error is possible. The J gene is TRBJ2-1, the V gene TRBV7-9, with D perhaps matching TRBD2 (7 bases). This CDR3 is built from 13 residues. Germline lookup yields CDR1 SEHNR and CDR2 FQNEAQ (reference sequence). The chain's CDR3 is CASRLGGDNEQFF. The CDR3 bases are TGTGCCAGCAGGTTAGGGGGGGACAATGAGCAGTTCTTC.

This chain uses TRBV19 with TRBJ2-7; 9 bases fit TRBD1. CDR1 and CDR2 from the germline V gene are LNHDA and SQIVND (reference sequence). J gave up 1 base and V 6 bases, and 7 bases lay outside the gene matches. This CDR3 spans 15 amino acids. The CDR3 reads CASSRSGTGSYEQYF. The CDR3 coding sequence is TGTGCCAGTAGCCGAAGCGGGACAGGGTCCTACGAGCAGTACTTC.

V is TRBV30 and J is TRBJ2-2, with no clear D. The germline gives CDR1 GTSNPN, CDR2 SVGIG (reference sequence). Trimming removed 0 bases at V and 8 bases at J, with 7 bases between. The CDR3 runs 12 residues. The CDR3 reads CAWSVPYGELFF. In DNA form, the CDR3 reads TGTGCCTGGAGTGTACCCTATGGGGAGCTGTTTTTT.

This clone was recorded once. The V call is TRBV15, the J call TRBJ2-1, with TRBD2 as a possible D gene (7 bases). Germline CDR1 LNHNV, CDR2 YYDKDF (reference sequence). The CDR3 contains 14 residues. Trimming cost V 3 bases and J 9 bases, with 15 bases left between them. The CDR3 protein is CATSSQRGAGEQFF. For the CDR3, the DNA is TGTGCCACCAGCAGTCAACGGGGGGCGGGTGAGCAGTTCTTC.

V gene TRBV12-3 or TRBV12-4 combines with J gene TRBJ1-3; 8 bases are a match to TRBD1. The CDR3 is 13 residues long. Trimming cost V 5 bases and J 8 bases; bases outside gene matches: 5. The CDR3 reads CASSTGQGDTIYF. CDR3 sequence (DNA): TGTGCCAGCAGTACAGGACAGGGCGACACCATATATTTT.

The genes are TRBV7-6 and TRBJ1-1; no clear D. The germline CDR1 and CDR2 sequences are SGHVS and FNYEAQ. The CDR3 totals 14 residues. V was cut by 6 bases and J by 2 bases, with 13 bases left in between. In nucleotides, the CDR3 is TGTGCCAGCAGAAGTGGAGAAGTTAACACTGAAGCTTTCTTT. This sequence encodes CASRSGEVNTEAFF.

This rearrangement joins TRBV4-1 to TRBJ1-1, with D unresolved. V lost 3 bases, J lost 5 bases, and 19 bases lay in between. CDR1 is MGHRA, CDR2 YSYEKL, per germline. The CDR3 is 16 residues long. CDR3 in DNA: TGCGCCAGCAGCCAGGCAGAGGGTTTATTTGGAACTGAAGCTTTCTTT. Translation gives CASSQAEGLFGTEAFF.

The chain couples TRBV15 to TRBJ2-1; D is possibly TRBD2 (6 bases). CDR1 LNHNV and CDR2 YYDKDF come from the germline V gene (reference sequence). V lost 0 bases to trimming and J lost 5 bases, with 23 bases between them. CDR3 size: 19 residues. CDR3 nucleotide sequence: TGTGCCACCAGCAGAGATAGAGAGACTAGTAAGGTTCAGGACAATGAGCAGTTCTTC. Translation gives CATSRDRETSKVQDNEQFF.

The chain's CDR3 is CASSLTGRSGNTIYF. CDR3 bases: TGTGCCAGCAGTCTGACAGGGCGCTCTGGAAACACCATATATTTT. The chain joins TRBV27 to TRBJ1-3, with 7 bases that match TRBD1. Germline CDR1 is MNHEY and CDR2 is SMNVEV (reference sequence). J gave up 0 bases and V 5 bases, and 4 bases lay outside the gene matches. The CDR3 contains 15 residues.

The chain is built from TRBV5-1 and TRBJ2-1, with D possibly TRBD2 on 7 matching bases. Germline CDR1 SGHRS, CDR2 YFSETQ. Trimming removed 5 bases from V and 4 bases from J, with 16 bases in between. The CDR3 extends over 15 amino acids. The CDR3 region has the DNA TGCGCCAGCAGTCCAGGGGAGGGGGGATACAATGAGCAGTTCTTC. This translates into CASSPGEGGYNEQFF.

This clone was seen many times. V and J are TRBV21-1 and TRBJ2-7; TRBD2, the D gene given by the table, was not confirmed from the DNA. TRBV21-1 counts as a pseudogene. This CDR3 is built from 17 residues. The DNA of the CDR3 is TGTGCCAGCAGCAAAGTCGGGGGTACCACAGGCCCTTACGAGCAGTACTTC. Its translation is CASSKVGGTTGPYEQYF.

V gene TRBV28 combines with J gene TRBJ1-1; TRBD1 is a possible D gene (5 bases). Germline V gene data show CDR1 as MDHEN and CDR2 as SYDVKM. The V gene lost 3 bases and the J gene lost 2 bases, with 10 bases spanning the gap. The CDR3 is made up of 14 amino acids. Here the CDR3 DNA reads TGTGCCAGCAGTTTCCAGGGCTTTAACACTGAAGCTTTCTTT. The encoded protein is CASSFQGFNTEAFF.

In DNA form, the CDR3 reads TGTGCCAGCAGCGTAGGGGTAGCGGGAGGAAGTGAGCAGTTCTTC. Protein product: CASSVGVAGGSEQFF. The rearrangement joins TRBV9 to TRBJ2-1; 10 bases match TRBD2. Germline lookup yields CDR1 SGDLS and CDR2 YYNGEE. This CDR3 region has 15 residues. The V gene end was trimmed by 0 bases and the J gene end by 9 bases; junction bases not matched to a gene: 6. Full variable domain (remainder filled in from reference TRBV9 and TRBJ2-1): DSGVTQTPKHLITATGQRVTLRCSPRSGDLSVYWYQQSLDQGLQFLIQYYNGEERAKGNILERFSAQQFPDLHSELNLSSLELGDSALYFCASSVGVAGGSEQFFGPGTRLTVL.

The rearrangement uses TRBV9 and TRBJ2-2; D is unclear. V gave up 0 bases and J gave up 1 base, with 7 bases separating them. From germline, CDR1 is SGDLS and CDR2 YYNGEE. CDR3 length: 15 residues. CDR3 sequence (DNA): TGTGCCAGCAGCGTAGGAGGCCGGAACACCGGGGAGCTGTTTTTT. Translation: CASSVGGRNTGELFF. Combining the CDR3 with reference TRBV9 and TRBJ2-2 gives the whole variable domain DSGVTQTPKHLITATGQRVTLRCSPRSGDLSVYWYQQSLDQGLQFLIQYYNGEERAKGNILERFSAQQFPDLHSELNLSSLELGDSALYFCASSVGGRNTGELFFGEGSRLTVL.

The rearrangement links TRBV16 to TRBJ2-1, with TRBD1 identical over 8 bases. Per germline, CDR1 KGHSY and CDR2 FQNENV. V shed 2 bases, J shed 1 base, and the junction held 7 bases outside the gene matches. The CDR3 length is 17 residues. The DNA for the CDR3 is TGTGCCAGCAGCCAAATTTCCGACAGGGGTTCCTACAATGAGCAGTTCTTC. This gives the protein CASSQISDRGSYNEQFF.

This clone came up once. The V call is TRBV25-1, the J call TRBJ1-2; possibly TRBD1 for D (5 bases). The CDR3 is made up of 13 amino acids. Germline V gives CDR1 MGHDK, CDR2 SYGVNS. Trimming removed 2 bases from V and 7 bases from J, with 11 bases in between. This CDR3 reads CASSEPGGSGYTF. Here the CDR3 DNA reads TGTGCCAGCAGTGAACCGGGGGGGTCTGGCTACACCTTC.

This clone was seen just once. The gene calls are TRBV2 and TRBJ2-1; D is ambiguous. Germline V gives CDR1 SNHLY, CDR2 FYNNEI. V was shortened by 6 bases and J by 0 bases, with 18 bases between the two germline ends. This CDR3 has 17 residues. The chain's CDR3 is CASSPAATSSSYNEQFF. The CDR3 bases are TGTGCCAGCAGCCCTGCCGCGACATCGAGCTCCTACAATGAGCAGTTCTTC.